The T cell receptor beta chain described here comes from a study of control samples from healthy donors and cancer patients (dated by TCRdb to about 2020). In the case of this clone: Its antigen specificity is not known. Base qualities are not provided; no much larger clone lies one nucleotide away.

The CDR3, from cysteine to phenylalanine, totals 17 residues. The only DNA kept is the CDR3, 51 bases in frame from the first base. The germline V gene encodes CDR1 SGHRS and CDR2 YFSETQ. V trim: 0 bases; J trim: 0 bases; unmatched bases: 5. Library prep was done by the immunoSEQ multiplex PCR assay. TCRdb obtained this table from immuneACCESS and retained in-frame rearrangements with V and J assigned. These tables miss some clones; where compared with another copy, unresolved V genes account for less than half of the shortfall, and the remainder is unexplained. Recorded for this sample are about 170,000 clones; around 90% of them occurred a single time. The top ten clonotypes cover 12% of the sample.

This TCR was sampled from a man aged 30-40 years in good health. The sequenced material came from blood. Here the chain combines TRBV5-1 and TRBJ2-7, and 11 junctional nucleotides match TRBD2. The DNA sequence is as follows: TGCGCCAGCAGCTTGGTGGGGACTAGCGGAAACTCCTACGAGCAGTACTTC. The translation is CASSLVGTSGNSYEQYF.